The subject of this entry is one T cell receptor beta chain. Authors' data handling: Amplification of reference gene primers was used by the study to estimate nucleated cell counts. The data were produced by immunoSEQ multiplex PCR, yet TCRdb's version contains in-frame clones alone and is incomplete. V, J and clone size derive from that table, while D and trimming were established from the DNA sequence. Here the sample spans approximately 170,000 clones, approximately 90% being singletons. Enrollees, 18 to 89 years old, lived in fewer than 25 US areas. The sample originates from a study of blood T cell repertoires in COVID-19. Study summary: The study drew acute and convalescent COVID-19 samples from the United States, Italy and Spain.

Trimming shortened V by 4 bases and J by 0 bases, and 10 bases separated the two germline ends. The CDR3 is made up of 15 amino acids. CDR1 LGHDT and CDR2 YNNKEL come from the germline V gene (reference sequence). The TCR originated in a woman under 30 who had recovered from COVID-19. V gene TRBV3-1 (or the pseudogene TRBV3-2) combines with J gene TRBJ2-1, with unresolved D. Sample: PBMCs or T cells enriched from blood (not recorded which). DNA of the CDR3: TGTGCCAGCAGCCCCGGCCGGAGCTCCTACAATGAGCAGTTCTTC. It encodes CASSPGRSSYNEQFF.